One sample yielded the 32 T cell receptor beta chains listed below, sequenced in a study of blood T cell repertoires in COVID-19. The protocol was immunoSEQ multiplex PCR, while the TCRdb copy is restricted to in-frame clones and leaves out a portion. The sample has approximately 69,000 clones; around 79% are singletons. The sequenced sample consisted of peripheral blood. Receptor source: a man aged 55 to 70 with acute or convalescent COVID-19.

CDR3 DNA: TGTGCCAGCAGCACACAGGGCCATTCTACCTACGAGCAGTACTTC. This codes for CASSTQGHSTYEQYF. This chain joins TRBV7-2 and TRBJ2-7; TRBD1 might be the D (6 bases). V gave up 5 bases and J gave up 2 bases, with 16 bases separating them. The germline V gene has CDR1 SGHTA and CDR2 FQGNSA. The CDR3 consists of 15 residues.

The chain links TRBV7-2 to TRBJ2-7; D gene ambiguous. Germline-derived CDR1 and CDR2 are SGHTA and FQGNSA. This CDR3 has 13 residues. V was trimmed by 3 bases and J by 5 bases, leaving 11 bases between them. In DNA form, the CDR3 reads TGTGCCAGCAGCTTTGGGCCACAAGACGAGCAGTACTTC. Residues: CASSFGPQDEQYF.

J is TRBJ1-6 and V is TRBV19; D is ambiguous. The germline V gene has CDR1 LNHDA and CDR2 SQIVND (reference sequence). V lost 5 bases and J 7 bases, leaving 12 bases between the germline ends. The CDR3 covers 14 residues. The CDR3 protein is CASSQQLSNSPLHF. The CDR3 region has the DNA TGTGCCAGTAGTCAACAGTTATCGAATTCACCCCTCCACTTT.

The chain carries TRBV5-6 and TRBJ1-2; D remains unclear. V was clipped by 1 base and J by 0 bases, with 10 bases between them. The CDR3 is 15 residues long. Per germline, CDR1 SGHDT and CDR2 YYEEEE. CDR3 residues: CASSLLSLTNYGYTF. Written as DNA, the CDR3 is TGTGCCAGCAGCTTGTTGAGTCTTACTAACTATGGCTACACCTTC.

The chain combines TRBV5-1 with TRBJ1-2, with D perhaps TRBD1 (6 bases). There are 15 residues in the CDR3. Germline V gene sequence: CDR1 SGHRS, CDR2 YFSETQ. V lost 1 base to trimming and J lost 0 bases, with 10 bases between them. The CDR3 region is CASSLPSGANYGYTF. CDR3 nucleotides: TGCGCCAGCAGCTTGCCCTCAGGGGCTAACTATGGCTACACCTTC.

The J gene is TRBJ2-2, the V gene TRBV4-2; perhaps TRBD1 as D (5 bases). V shed 1 base and J shed 6 bases, with 9 bases lying between them. This CDR3 region has 14 residues. Germline V CDR1 and CDR2: LGHNA, YNFKEQ. This CDR3 reads CASSQGRVPGELFF. CDR3 nucleotides: TGTGCCAGCAGCCAAGGCAGGGTCCCCGGGGAGCTGTTTTTT.

The chain links TRBV2 to TRBJ1-6, with TRBD1 identical over 7 bases. Germline V CDR1 and CDR2: SNHLY, FYNNEI. Trimming removed 8 bases from V and 5 bases from J; junction bases left unmatched: 9. The CDR3 consists of 15 residues. CDR3 coding DNA: TGTGCCAGCCATAGACAGGGCTGGGATAATTCACCCCTCCACTTT. As protein: CASHRQGWDNSPLHF.

The chain combines TRBV19 with TRBJ2-5; 9 nucleotides align to TRBD2. In germline, CDR1 is LNHDA, CDR2 SQIVND (reference sequence). J was trimmed by 5 bases and V by 3 bases; bases with no gene match: 1. The CDR3 extends over 13 amino acids. The CDR3 is CASSISGGETQYF. CDR3 nucleotides: TGTGCCAGTAGTATCAGCGGGGGGGAGACCCAGTACTTC.

The rearrangement uses TRBV7-6 and TRBJ2-1; 7 bases are a match to TRBD1. V was pared by 5 bases and J by 9 bases, with 7 bases of the junction left unmatched. The CDR3 runs 13 residues. Germline CDR1 and CDR2: SGHVS and FNYEAQ. CDR3 bases: TGTGCCAGCAGCCCAGGGACAGTGGGTGAGCAGTTCTTC. Protein: CASSPGTVGEQFF.

This sequence joins TRBV18 and TRBJ1-1; D not resolved. The germline V gene has CDR1 KGHSH and CDR2 LQKENI. The CDR3 has 12 residues. Trimming left V 5 bases short and J 2 bases short, with 6 bases between. In nucleotides, the CDR3 is TGTGCCAGCTCAGTGGCCAACACTGAAGCTTTCTTT. As protein: CASSVANTEAFF.

This sequence joins TRBV6-6 and TRBJ2-7; TRBD1 agrees at 9 bases. Looked up from germline, CDR1 is MNHNY and CDR2 is SVGAGI (reference sequence). The CDR3 loop spans 13 amino acids. With 11 bases clipped from V and 4 bases from J, the junction kept 9 bases outside the gene matches. CDR3 DNA sequence: TGTGCCTCTTCCGGGACAGGGCATTACGAGCAGTACTTC. Residues: CASSGTGHYEQYF.

The chain is built from TRBV30 and TRBJ1-1; TRBD1 matches 7 bases. The CDR3 is 12 amino acids. Germline V gene sequence: CDR1 GTSNPN, CDR2 SVGIG (reference sequence). V lost 4 bases and J lost 7; bases outside the gene matches: 6. The CDR3 loop reads CAWTTGAVEAFF. The CDR3 nucleotides read TGTGCCTGGACAACAGGGGCGGTTGAAGCTTTCTTT.

The chain combines TRBV18 with TRBJ1-1, with 9 positions matching TRBD1. Germline lookup yields CDR1 KGHSH and CDR2 LQKENI. Trimming cost V 4 bases and J 1 base; bases outside gene matches: 7. The CDR3 has 16 amino acids. The CDR3 nucleotides read TGTGCCAGCTCACGGGGACAGGGAGTAGGGAACACTGAAGCTTTCTTT. Its translation is CASSRGQGVGNTEAFF. Using reference TRBV18 and TRBJ1-1 for the parts outside the CDR3, the full variable domain is NAGVMQNPRHLVRRRGQEARLRCSPMKGHSHVYWYRQLPEEGLKFMVYLQKENIIDESGMPKERFSAEFPKEGPSILRIQQVVRGDSAAYFCASSRGQGVGNTEAFFGQGTRLTVV.

The chain couples TRBV14 to TRBJ1-1, with D possibly TRBD1 on 5 matching bases. The CDR3 runs to 13 residues. Germline CDR1 and CDR2: SGHDN and FVKESK. Trimming pared 4 bases from V and 0 bases from J, leaving 6 bases between. CDR3 protein: CASSRQMNTEAFF. CDR3 bases: TGTGCCAGCAGCCGACAGATGAACACTGAAGCTTTCTTT.

In this sample, this clone turned up a few times. The genes are TRBV30 and TRBJ1-4; tentative D call: TRBD1 (6 bases). The V end lost 5 bases, the J end lost 7 bases, and 14 bases lay between the germline ends. The CDR3 is 13 residues long. Per germline, CDR1 GTSNPN and CDR2 SVGIG (reference sequence). CDR3 in DNA: TGTGCCTGGGGACCAGGGGCGCCTGAAAAACTGTTTTTT. It encodes CAWGPGAPEKLFF. The complete variable domain, with remaining parts taken from reference TRBV30 and TRBJ1-4, reads SQTIHQWPATLVQPVGSPLSLECTVEGTSNPNLYWYRQAAGRGLQLLFYSVGIGQISSEVPQNLSASRPQDRQFILSSKKLLLSDSGFYLCAWGPGAPEKLFFGSGTQLSVL.

V is TRBV24-1 and J is TRBJ1-2; 8 positions match TRBD1. Germline loops: CDR1 KGHDR, CDR2 SFDVKD. The V segment lost 3 bases and the J segment 4 bases; nucleotides outside the gene matches: 6. This CDR3 is 15 amino acids long. CDR3 in DNA: TGTGCCACCAGTGATGGACAGGGAGGTGTCTATGGCTACACCTTC. Its protein is CATSDGQGGVYGYTF.

CDR3 DNA: TGTGCCAGTAGTATAGACTCCAGGGGATCTAACTATGGCTACACCTTC. The encoded protein is CASSIDSRGSNYGYTF. V and J are TRBV19 and TRBJ1-2; a weak D match, TRBD1 (6 bases). CDR3 length: 16 amino acids. Germline V gene data show CDR1 as LNHDA and CDR2 as SQIVND (reference sequence). Deletions cut 0 bases from V and 0 bases from J, with 11 bases between.

This chain joins TRBV6-2 or TRBV6-3 and TRBJ2-2; D might be TRBD2 (5 bases). The V and J ends lost 4 bases and 1 base respectively, with 10 bases between them. This CDR3 has 15 residues. Per germline, CDR1 MNHEY and CDR2 SVGEGT. DNA for the CDR3: TGTGCCAGCAGTTCTGACTACAGGAACACCGGGGAGCTGTTTTTT. Translated: CASSSDYRNTGELFF.

The chain employs TRBV6-2 or TRBV6-3 and TRBJ1-6, with D hard to call. V lost 2 bases to trimming and J lost 6 bases, with 14 bases between them. CDR1 and CDR2 from the germline V gene are MNHEY and SVGEGT. The CDR3 spans 16 residues. In DNA form, the CDR3 reads TGTGCCAGCAGTTACGGCGGTAGTATTGGTAATTCACCCCTCCACTTT. This sequence encodes CASSYGGSIGNSPLHF.

This chain uses TRBV5-1 with TRBJ2-7; 8 bases map to TRBD1. Germline CDR1 and CDR2: SGHRS and YFSETQ. After removal of 0 bases from V and 3 bases from J, the junction contained 8 bases not matched to a gene. The CDR3 is 16 residues long. CDR3 amino acids: CASSLDGTGHIYEQYF. The CDR3 DNA reads TGCGCCAGCAGCTTGGATGGGACAGGTCACATCTACGAGCAGTACTTC.

The chain employs TRBV9 and TRBJ2-5; TRBD2 might be the D (5 bases). The germline V gene has CDR1 SGDLS and CDR2 YYNGEE. V was trimmed by 3 bases and J by 5 bases, leaving 11 bases between them. This CDR3 has 13 amino acids. CDR3 amino acids: CASSGTERETQYF. The CDR3 coding sequence is TGTGCCAGCAGCGGGACTGAAAGGGAGACCCAGTACTTC.

The chain employs TRBV6-5 and TRBJ1-1; 7 nucleotides align to TRBD1. Germline V gene lookup returns CDR1 MNHEY and CDR2 SVGAGI. The CDR3 runs 14 residues. After removal of 6 bases from V and 3 bases from J, the junction contained 7 bases not matched to a gene. Here the CDR3 reads CASRSRGVDTEAFF. In DNA form, the CDR3 reads TGTGCCAGCAGAAGCAGGGGGGTGGACACTGAAGCTTTCTTT.

This clone has just a few counts. This sequence joins TRBV4-3 and TRBJ2-2; TRBD2 might be the D (5 bases). Between the trimmed V and J ends, which lost 1 base and 0 bases, there was a span of 12 bases. The CDR3 covers 17 residues. Germline V gives CDR1 LGHNA, CDR2 YSLEER. The CDR3 DNA follows: TGCGCCAGCAGCCAAGTCAACCGGAGGTCGAACACCGGGGAGCTGTTTTTT. Protein product: CASSQVNRRSNTGELFF.

The V gene is TRBV13, the J gene TRBJ2-3; 8 positions match TRBD1. Trimming removed 10 bases from V and 0 bases from J; junction bases left unmatched: 12. The CDR3 is 16 residues long. The germline V gene has CDR1 PRHDT and CDR2 FYEKMQ (reference sequence). The CDR3 nucleotides are TGTGCCACCGCCCGAATAGACAGGGGAAGCACAGATACGCAGTATTTT. Amino acids: CATARIDRGSTDTQYF.

The V gene is TRBV12-5, the J gene TRBJ1-2; D ambiguous. In germline, CDR1 is LGHNT, CDR2 FRNRAP. CDR3 length equals 13 residues. V lost 6 bases, J lost 4 bases, and 12 bases lay in between. In DNA, the CDR3 is TGTGCTAGTGGCTTAGACCCAGGCTATGGCTACACCTTC. Its translation is CASGLDPGYGYTF.

In this sample, this clone turned up once. The chain combines TRBV7-6 with TRBJ1-2; tentative D call: TRBD1 (6 bases). CDR1 and CDR2 (germline): SGHVS, FNYEAQ. Between the trimmed V and J ends, which lost 2 bases and 2 bases, there was a span of 12 bases. The CDR3 is made up of 15 amino acids. The CDR3 loop is CASSLQAGANYGYTF. CDR3 nucleotide sequence: TGTGCCAGCAGCTTACAGGCAGGGGCCAACTATGGCTACACCTTC.

The chain recombines TRBV18 with TRBJ1-2, with a tentative D call TRBD1 (6 bases). Germline-derived CDR1 and CDR2 are KGHSH and LQKENI. This CDR3 contains 16 residues. The ends were cut back, 2 bases at V and 4 bases at J, with 17 bases in the middle. CDR3 residues: CASSPLAAGDGYGYTF. The CDR3 bases are TGTGCCAGCTCACCATTGGCGGCAGGGGATGGCTATGGCTACACCTTC.

For the CDR3, the DNA is TGCAGCGTTGGAGGTATTGGGGGGGCGATTTACAATGAGCAGTTCTTC. Amino acids: CSVGGIGGAIYNEQFF. V usage is TRBV29-1 and J usage is TRBJ2-1; the D gene is possibly TRBD2 (7 bases). The CDR3 extends over 16 amino acids. The V end was cut by 4 bases, the J end by 4 bases, with 20 bases between. Germline CDR1 reads SQVTM; CDR2 reads ANQGSEA.

The chain combines TRBV4-3 with TRBJ2-1; 9 nucleotides agree with TRBD1. V trimming: 1 base; J trimming: 6 bases; junction bases outside the gene matches: 4. Germline CDR1 LGHNA, CDR2 YSLEER. This CDR3 has 15 amino acids. For the CDR3, the DNA is TGCGCCAGCAGCCAAGGGACAGGGGCATCCAATGAGCAGTTCTTC. Translating gives CASSQGTGASNEQFF.

The chain recombines TRBV11-2 with TRBJ1-5, with TRBD1 matching over 7 bases. J was trimmed by 7 bases and V by 1 base; bases with no gene match: 4. This CDR3 spans 14 amino acids. Per germline, CDR1 SGHAT and CDR2 FQNNGV. Here the CDR3 reads CASSLGQGWQPQHF. CDR3 sequence (DNA): TGTGCCAGCAGCTTAGGACAGGGATGGCAGCCCCAGCATTTT. Supplemented by reference TRBV11-2 and TRBJ1-5, the full variable domain reads EAGVAQSPRYKIIEKRQSVAFWCNPISGHATLYWYQQILGQGPKLLIQFQNNGVVDDSQLPKDRFSAERLKGVDSTLKIQPAKLEDSAVYLCASSLGQGWQPQHFGDGTRLSIL.

This sequence joins TRBV7-3 and TRBJ2-2, with 9 bases that match TRBD1. CDR1 and CDR2 from the germline V gene are SGHTA and FQGTGA. The junction had 12 bases not matched to a gene; V was cut back by 4 bases and J by 6 bases. The length of the CDR3 is 17 residues. This CDR3 reads CASSYRPGQGIAGELFF. The CDR3 DNA follows: TGTGCCAGCAGCTATAGACCGGGACAGGGTATCGCCGGGGAGCTGTTTTTT.

The table lists this clone with a few counts. V is TRBV6-5 and J is TRBJ2-5; D is ambiguous. This CDR3 spans 13 amino acids. CDR1 MNHEY and CDR2 SVGAGI come from the germline V gene. Trimming left V 6 bases short and J 1 base short, with 9 bases between. CDR3 region: CASSQALQETQYF. CDR3 nucleotide sequence: TGTGCCAGCAGCCAGGCCCTCCAAGAGACCCAGTACTTC.